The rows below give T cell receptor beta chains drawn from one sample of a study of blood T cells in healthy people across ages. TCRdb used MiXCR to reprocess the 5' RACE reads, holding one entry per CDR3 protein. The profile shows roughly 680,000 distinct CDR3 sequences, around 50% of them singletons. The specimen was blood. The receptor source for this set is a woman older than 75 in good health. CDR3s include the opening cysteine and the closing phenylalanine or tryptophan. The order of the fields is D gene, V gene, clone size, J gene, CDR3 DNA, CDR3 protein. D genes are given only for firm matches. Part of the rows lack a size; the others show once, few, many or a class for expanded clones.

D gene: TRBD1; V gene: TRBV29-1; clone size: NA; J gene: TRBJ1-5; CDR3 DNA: TGCAGCGTTGGACAGGGAAACCCCAATCAGCCCCAGCATTTT; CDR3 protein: CSVGQGNPNQPQHF
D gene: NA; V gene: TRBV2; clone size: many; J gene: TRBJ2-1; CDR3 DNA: TGTGCCAGCAGTGCCGACAGTTCTGAGCAGTTCTTC; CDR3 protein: CASSADSSEQFF
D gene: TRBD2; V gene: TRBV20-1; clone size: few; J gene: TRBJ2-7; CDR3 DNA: TGCAGTGCTACCATAGCGGGAGGGACTTACGAGCAGTACTTC; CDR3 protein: CSATIAGGTYEQYF
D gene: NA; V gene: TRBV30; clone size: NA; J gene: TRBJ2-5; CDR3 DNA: TGTGCCTGGATATTTCATTTCACGGACCAAGACAAAGAGACCCAGTACTTC; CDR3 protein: CAWIFHFTDQDKETQYF
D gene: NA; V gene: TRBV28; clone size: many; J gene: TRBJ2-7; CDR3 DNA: TGTGCCAGCAGTTTAGCGGGCCGACCCCCATTCTACGAGCAGTACTTC; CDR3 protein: CASSLAGRPPFYEQYF
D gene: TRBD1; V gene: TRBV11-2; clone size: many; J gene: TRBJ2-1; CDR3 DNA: TGTGCCAGCAGCTTAGTACGGGACAGGGGAAGGAGCAATGAGCAGTTCTTC; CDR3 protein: CASSLVRDRGRSNEQFF
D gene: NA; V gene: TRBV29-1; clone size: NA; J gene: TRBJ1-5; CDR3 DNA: TGCAGCGTTGTTCAGGGCAGCCAGCCCCAGCATTTT; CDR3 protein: CSVVQGSQPQHF
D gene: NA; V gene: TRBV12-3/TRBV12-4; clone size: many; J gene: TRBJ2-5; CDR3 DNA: TGTGCCAGCAGTGCCGATTATACCCAGTACTTC; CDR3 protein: CASSADYTQYF
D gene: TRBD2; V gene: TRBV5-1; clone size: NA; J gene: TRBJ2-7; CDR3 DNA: TGCGCCAGCAGCCCCTTGGGGGGAGGGCTCGACGAGCAGTACTTC; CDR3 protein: CASSPLGGGLDEQYF
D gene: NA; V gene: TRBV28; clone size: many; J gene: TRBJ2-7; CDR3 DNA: TGTGCCAGCAGAGAGACCTACGAGCAGTACTTC; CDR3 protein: CASRETYEQYF
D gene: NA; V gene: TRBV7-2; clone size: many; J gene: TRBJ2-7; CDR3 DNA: TGTGCCAGCAGCCAAAGTTGGTCCGAGCAGTACTTC; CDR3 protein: CASSQSWSEQYF
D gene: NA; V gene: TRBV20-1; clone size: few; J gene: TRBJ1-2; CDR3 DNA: TGCAGTGCGGACGGCCCGTCTAGAGGCTACACCTTC; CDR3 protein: CSADGPSRGYTF
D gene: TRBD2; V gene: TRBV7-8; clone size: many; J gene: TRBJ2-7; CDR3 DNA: TGTGCCAGCGGAATTGCGGGGGCCTACGAGCAGTACTTC; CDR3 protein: CASGIAGAYEQYF
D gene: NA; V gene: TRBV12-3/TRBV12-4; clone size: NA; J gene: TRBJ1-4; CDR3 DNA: TGTGCCAGCAGAACCACCAAGGGGACTACTAATGAAAAACTGTATTTT; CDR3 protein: CASRTTKGTTNEKLYF
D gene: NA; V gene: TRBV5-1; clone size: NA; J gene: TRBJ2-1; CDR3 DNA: TGCACCAGCAGCTTGGCCTCAGTCTACAATGAGCAGTTCTTC; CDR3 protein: CTSSLASVYNEQFF
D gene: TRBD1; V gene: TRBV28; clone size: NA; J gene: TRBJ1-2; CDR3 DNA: TGTGCCAGCAGTTCACTAAACAGGGGGCCGTATGGCTACACCTTC; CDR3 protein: CASSSLNRGPYGYTF
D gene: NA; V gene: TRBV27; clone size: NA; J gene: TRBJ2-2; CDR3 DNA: TGTGCCAGCAGTTTAGGGTTGTCCAGGAACACCGGGGAGCTGTTTTTT; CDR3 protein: CASSLGLSRNTGELFF
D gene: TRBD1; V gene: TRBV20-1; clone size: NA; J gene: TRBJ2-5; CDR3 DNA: TGCAGTGCTTACTCCATTCCGGGACAGCCCTACAATGAGCAGTACTTC; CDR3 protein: CSAYSIPGQPYNEQYF
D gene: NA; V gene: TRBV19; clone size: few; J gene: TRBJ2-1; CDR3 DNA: TGTGCCAGTAGTATAGCTTTTGGTGAGCAGTTCTTC; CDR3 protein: CASSIAFGEQFF
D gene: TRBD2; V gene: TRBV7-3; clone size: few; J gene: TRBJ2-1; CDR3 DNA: TGTGCCAGCAGCTTAGCGAGCGGGGGGGGACCCGAGCAGTTCTTC; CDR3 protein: CASSLASGGGPEQFF
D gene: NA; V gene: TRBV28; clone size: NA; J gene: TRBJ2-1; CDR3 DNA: TGTGCCAGCAGTTTAATGGACAGTCCACCCTCCTACAATGAGCAGTTCTTC; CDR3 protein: CASSLMDSPPSYNEQFF
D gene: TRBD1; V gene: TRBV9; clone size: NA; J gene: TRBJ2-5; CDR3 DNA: TGTGCCAGCAGCCCCATGGGACAGGGGGCTGGTGAACAGTACTTC; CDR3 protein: CASSPMGQGAGEQYF
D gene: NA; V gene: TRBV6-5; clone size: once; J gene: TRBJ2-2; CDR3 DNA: TGTGCCAGCAGTTACTCGAGCATTATGACCGGGGAGCTGTTTTTT; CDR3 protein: CASSYSSIMTGELFF